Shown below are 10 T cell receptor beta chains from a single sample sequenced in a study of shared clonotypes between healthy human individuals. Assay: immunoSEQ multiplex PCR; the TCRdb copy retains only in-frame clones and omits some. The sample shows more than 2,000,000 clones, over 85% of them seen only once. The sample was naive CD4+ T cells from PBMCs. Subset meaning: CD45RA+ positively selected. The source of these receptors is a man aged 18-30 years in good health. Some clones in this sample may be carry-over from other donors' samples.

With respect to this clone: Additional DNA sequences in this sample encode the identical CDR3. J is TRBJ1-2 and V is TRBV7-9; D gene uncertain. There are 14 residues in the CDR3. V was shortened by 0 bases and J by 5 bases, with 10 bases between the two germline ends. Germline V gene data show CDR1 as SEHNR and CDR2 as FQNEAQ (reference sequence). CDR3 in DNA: TGTGCCAGCAGCTTAGCAGCAGGAGGGTATGGCTACACCTTC. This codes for CASSLAAGGYGYTF. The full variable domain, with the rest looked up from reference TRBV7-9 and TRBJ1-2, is DTGVSQNPRHKITKRGQNVTFRCDPISEHNRLYWYRQTLGQGPEFLTYFQNEAQLEKSRLLSDRFSAERPKGSFSTLEIQRTEQGDSAMYLCASSLAAGGYGYTFGSGTRLTVV.

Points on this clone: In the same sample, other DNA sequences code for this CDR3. The CDR3 coding sequence is TGTGCCAGTTCCGTGGGGCGGAACACTGAAGCTTTCTTT. Translation gives CASSVGRNTEAFF. The chain uses TRBV9 and TRBJ1-1; tentative D call: TRBD1 (5 bases). The CDR3 runs to 13 residues. CDR1 is SGDLS and CDR2 is YYNGEE in the germline V gene. V was clipped by 8 bases and J by 1 base, with 12 bases between them.

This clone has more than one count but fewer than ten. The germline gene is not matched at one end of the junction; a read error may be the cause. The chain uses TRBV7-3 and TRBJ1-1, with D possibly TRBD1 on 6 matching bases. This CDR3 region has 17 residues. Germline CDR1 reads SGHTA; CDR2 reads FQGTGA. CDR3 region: CASSLTSSGVGDTEAFF. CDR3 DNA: TGTGCCAGCAGCCTAACCTCTTCAGGGGTTGGGGACACTGAAGCTTTCTTT. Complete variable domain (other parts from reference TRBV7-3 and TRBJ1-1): GAGVSQTPSNKVTEKGKYVELRCDPISGHTALYWYRQSLGQGPEFLIYFQGTGAADDSGLPNDRFFAVRPEGSVSTLKIQRTERGDSAVYLCASSLTSSGVGDTEAFFGQGTRLTVV.

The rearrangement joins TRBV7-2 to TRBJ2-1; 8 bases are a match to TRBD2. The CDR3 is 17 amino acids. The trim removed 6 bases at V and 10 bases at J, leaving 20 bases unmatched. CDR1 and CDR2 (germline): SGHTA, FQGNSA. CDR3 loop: CASSPISRISGTREQFF. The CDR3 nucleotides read TGTGCCAGCAGTCCAATTTCCCGGATTAGCGGGACCAGGGAGCAGTTCTTC.

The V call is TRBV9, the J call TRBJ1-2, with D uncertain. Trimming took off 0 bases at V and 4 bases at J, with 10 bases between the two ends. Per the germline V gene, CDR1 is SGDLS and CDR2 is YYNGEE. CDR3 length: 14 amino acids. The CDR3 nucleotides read TGTGCCAGCAGCGTAGTGGAGCGGGGCTATGGCTACACCTTC. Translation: CASSVVERGYGYTF.

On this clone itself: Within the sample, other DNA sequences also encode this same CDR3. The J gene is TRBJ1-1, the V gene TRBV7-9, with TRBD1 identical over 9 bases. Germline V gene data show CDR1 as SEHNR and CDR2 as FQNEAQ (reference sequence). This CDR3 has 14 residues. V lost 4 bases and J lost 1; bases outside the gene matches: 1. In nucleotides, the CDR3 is TGTGCCAGCAGCTGGGGACAGGGGAACACTGAAGCTTTCTTT. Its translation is CASSWGQGNTEAFF. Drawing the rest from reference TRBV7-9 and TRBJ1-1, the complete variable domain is DTGVSQNPRHKITKRGQNVTFRCDPISEHNRLYWYRQTLGQGPEFLTYFQNEAQLEKSRLLSDRFSAERPKGSFSTLEIQRTEQGDSAMYLCASSWGQGNTEAFFGQGTRLTVV.

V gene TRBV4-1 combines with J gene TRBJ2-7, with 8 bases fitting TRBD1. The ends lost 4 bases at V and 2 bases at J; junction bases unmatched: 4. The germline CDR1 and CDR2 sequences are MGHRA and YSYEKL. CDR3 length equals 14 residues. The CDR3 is CASSRQGQAYEQYF. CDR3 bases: TGCGCCAGCAGCCGCCAGGGACAGGCCTACGAGCAGTACTTC.

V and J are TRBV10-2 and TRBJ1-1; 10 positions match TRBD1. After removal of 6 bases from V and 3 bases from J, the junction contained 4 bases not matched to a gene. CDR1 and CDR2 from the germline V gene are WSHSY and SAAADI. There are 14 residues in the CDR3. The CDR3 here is CASRTGGKDTEAFF. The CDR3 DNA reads TGCGCCAGCAGGACAGGGGGCAAAGACACTGAAGCTTTCTTT.

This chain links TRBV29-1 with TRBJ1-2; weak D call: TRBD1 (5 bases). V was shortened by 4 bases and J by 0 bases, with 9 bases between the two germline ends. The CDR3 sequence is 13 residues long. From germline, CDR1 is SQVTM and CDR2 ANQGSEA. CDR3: CSVGQRANYGYTF. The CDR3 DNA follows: TGCAGCGTTGGACAGCGAGCTAACTATGGCTACACCTTC. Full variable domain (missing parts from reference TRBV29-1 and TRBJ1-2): SAVISQKPSRDICQRGTSLTIQCQVDSQVTMMFWYRQQPGQSLTLIATANQGSEATYESGFVIDKFPISRPNLTFSTLTVSNMSPEDSSIYLCSVGQRANYGYTFGSGTRLTVV.

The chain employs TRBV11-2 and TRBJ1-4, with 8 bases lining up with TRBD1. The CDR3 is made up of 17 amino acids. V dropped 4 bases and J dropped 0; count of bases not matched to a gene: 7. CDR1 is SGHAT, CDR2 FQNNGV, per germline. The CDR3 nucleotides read TGTGCCAGCAGCTCTAGGGGGACAGGAGCAACTAATGAAAAACTGTTTTTT. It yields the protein CASSSRGTGATNEKLFF.